This T cell receptor (beta chain) is from a study of blood T cell repertoires in COVID-19. Germline V gene sequence: CDR1 MNHEY, CDR2 SMNVEV (reference sequence). The length of the CDR3 is 15 residues. The ends were cut back, 4 bases at V and 4 bases at J, with 14 bases in the middle. Everyone who took part was about 18 to 90 years old, and they came from about two dozen US areas. TCRdb's table, derived via immunoSEQ multiplex PCR, lists solely in-frame clones and lacks some. This table has 150,000 to 200,000 clones, approximately 87% appearing once. J is TRBJ2-1 and V is TRBV27; D not resolved. The sample taken for sequencing was PBMCs or T cells enriched from blood (not recorded which). This clonotype originated in a woman aged 50 to 60 who had recovered from COVID-19. The CDR3 coding sequence is TGTGCCAGCAGTTACATGTGGAGCTCGTACAATGAGCAGTTCTTC. The encoded protein is CASSYMWSSYNEQFF.